This record looks at one T cell receptor beta chain sequence and its context. The sample is drawn from a study of blood T cell repertoires in COVID-19. About the research overall: From the United States, Italy and Spain came samples of acute and convalescent COVID-19.

The J segment lost 8 bases and the V segment lost 3 bases, leaving 10 bases of the junction unmatched. The CDR3 is 16 residues long. The germline gives CDR1 KGHDR, CDR2 SFDVKD. This table comes from immunoSEQ multiplex PCR, and its TCRdb copy is limited to in-frame clones, with some not included. This sample yields approximately 220,000 clones, of which about 83% are seen a single time; about 4.6% belongs to the top ten. The TCR originated in a woman aged 45 to 65 who had been exposed to COVID-19. The chain is built from TRBV24-1 and TRBJ2-1, with 9 bases identical to TRBD2. Sample: PBMCs or T cells enriched from blood (not recorded which). CDR3 loop: CATSDTSGGSSYEQFF. The CDR3 coding sequence is TGTGCCACCAGTGATACAAGCGGGGGGAGTTCCTATGAGCAGTTCTTC.